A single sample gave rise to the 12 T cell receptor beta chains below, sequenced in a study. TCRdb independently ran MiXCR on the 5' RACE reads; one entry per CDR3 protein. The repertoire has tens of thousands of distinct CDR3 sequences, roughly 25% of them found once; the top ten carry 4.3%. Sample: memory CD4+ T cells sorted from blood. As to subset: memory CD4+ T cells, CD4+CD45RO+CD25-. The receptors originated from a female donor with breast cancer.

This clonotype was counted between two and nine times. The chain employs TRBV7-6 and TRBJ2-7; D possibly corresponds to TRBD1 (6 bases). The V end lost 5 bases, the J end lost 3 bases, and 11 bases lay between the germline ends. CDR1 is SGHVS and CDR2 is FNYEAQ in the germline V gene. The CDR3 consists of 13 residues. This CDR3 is CASSLRDNYEQYF. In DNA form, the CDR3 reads TGTGCCAGCAGCCTCCGGGACAACTACGAGCAGTACTTC.

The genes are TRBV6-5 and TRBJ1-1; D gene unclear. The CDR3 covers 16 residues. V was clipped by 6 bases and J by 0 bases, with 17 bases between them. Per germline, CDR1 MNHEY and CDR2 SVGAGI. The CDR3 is CASSYSPGQMNTEAFF. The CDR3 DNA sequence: TGTGCCAGCAGCTATTCTCCTGGGCAGATGAACACTGAAGCTTTCTTT.

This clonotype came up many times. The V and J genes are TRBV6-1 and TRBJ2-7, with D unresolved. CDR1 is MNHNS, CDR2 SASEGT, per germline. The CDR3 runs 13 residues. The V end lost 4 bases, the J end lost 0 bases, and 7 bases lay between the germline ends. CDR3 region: CASSVFSSYEQYF. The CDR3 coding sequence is TGTGCCAGCAGTGTCTTCAGCTCCTACGAGCAGTACTTC.

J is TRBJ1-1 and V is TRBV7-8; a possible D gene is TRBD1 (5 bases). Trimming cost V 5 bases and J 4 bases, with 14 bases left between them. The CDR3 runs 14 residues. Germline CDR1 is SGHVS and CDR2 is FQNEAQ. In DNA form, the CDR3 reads TGTGCCAGCAGCAGAAGGCGGGGGAGCACTGAAGCTTTCTTT. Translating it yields CASSRRRGSTEAFF.

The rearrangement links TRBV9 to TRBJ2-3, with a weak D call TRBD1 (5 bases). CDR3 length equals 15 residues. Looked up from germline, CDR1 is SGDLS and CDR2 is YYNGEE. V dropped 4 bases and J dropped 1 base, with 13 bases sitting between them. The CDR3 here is CASSLGASRTDTQYF. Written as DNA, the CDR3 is TGTGCCAGCAGCCTAGGGGCTTCCCGCACAGATACGCAGTATTTT.

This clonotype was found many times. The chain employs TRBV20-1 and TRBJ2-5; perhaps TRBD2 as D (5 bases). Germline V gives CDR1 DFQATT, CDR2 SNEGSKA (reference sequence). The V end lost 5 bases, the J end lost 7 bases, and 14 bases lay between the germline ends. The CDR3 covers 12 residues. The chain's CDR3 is CSAPDPGGTQYF. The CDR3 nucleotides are TGCAGTGCTCCCGACCCAGGAGGGACCCAGTACTTC.

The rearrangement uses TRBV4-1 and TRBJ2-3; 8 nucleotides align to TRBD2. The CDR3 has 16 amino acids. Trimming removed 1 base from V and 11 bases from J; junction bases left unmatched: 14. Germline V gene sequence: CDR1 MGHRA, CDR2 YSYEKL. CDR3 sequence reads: CASSQGTGGAGNEQYF. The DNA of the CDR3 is TGCGCCAGCAGCCAAGGAACCGGGGGGGCGGGGAATGAGCAGTATTTT.

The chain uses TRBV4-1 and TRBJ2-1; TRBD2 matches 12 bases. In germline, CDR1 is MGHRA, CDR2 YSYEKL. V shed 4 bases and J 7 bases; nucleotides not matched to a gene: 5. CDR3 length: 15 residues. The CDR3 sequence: CASSLGLAGINEQFF. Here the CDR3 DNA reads TGCGCCAGCAGCCTCGGACTAGCGGGAATTAATGAGCAGTTCTTC.

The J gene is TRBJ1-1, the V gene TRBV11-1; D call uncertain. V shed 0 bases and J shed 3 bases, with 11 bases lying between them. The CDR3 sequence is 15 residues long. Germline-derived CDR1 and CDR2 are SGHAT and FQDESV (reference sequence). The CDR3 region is CASSLAEGGYTEAFF. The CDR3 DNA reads TGTGCCAGCAGCTTAGCCGAGGGAGGATACACTGAAGCTTTCTTT.

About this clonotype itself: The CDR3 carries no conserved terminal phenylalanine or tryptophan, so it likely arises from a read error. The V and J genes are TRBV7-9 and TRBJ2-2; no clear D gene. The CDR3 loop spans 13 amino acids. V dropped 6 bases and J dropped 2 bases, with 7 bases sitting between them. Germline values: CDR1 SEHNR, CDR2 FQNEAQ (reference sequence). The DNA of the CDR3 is TGTGCCAGCAGGCCTTCTAACACCGGGGAGCTGTTTTCC. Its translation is CASRPSNTGELFS.

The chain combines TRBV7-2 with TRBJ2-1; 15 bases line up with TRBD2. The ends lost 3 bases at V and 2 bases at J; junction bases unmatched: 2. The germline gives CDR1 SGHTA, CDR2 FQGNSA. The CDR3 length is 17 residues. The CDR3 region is CASSFGLAGGPYNEQFF. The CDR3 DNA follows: TGTGCCAGCAGCTTCGGACTAGCGGGAGGGCCCTACAATGAGCAGTTCTTC.

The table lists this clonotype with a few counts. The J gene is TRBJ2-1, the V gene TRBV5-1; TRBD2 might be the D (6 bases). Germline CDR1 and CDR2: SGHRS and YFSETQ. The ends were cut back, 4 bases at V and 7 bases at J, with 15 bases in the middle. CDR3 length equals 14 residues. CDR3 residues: CASSLRDFLNEQFF. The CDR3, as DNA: TGCGCCAGCAGCCTCCGGGACTTCCTAAATGAGCAGTTCTTC.